The 31 T cell receptor beta chains listed next were all sequenced from one sample in a study of blood T cell repertoires in COVID-19. Assay: immunoSEQ multiplex PCR; the TCRdb copy retains only in-frame clones and omits some. In the table there are hundreds of thousands of clones, 87% of which are singletons. The sequencing input was PBMCs or T cells enriched from blood (not recorded which). All receptors derive from a woman between 18 and 30 years old with acute COVID-19.

The chain recombines TRBV9 with TRBJ2-1; 8 nucleotides line up with TRBD2. The CDR3 consists of 17 residues. V lost 4 bases, J lost 7 bases, and 16 bases stayed unmatched. CDR1 SGDLS and CDR2 YYNGEE come from the germline V gene. CDR3 DNA: TGTGCCAGCAGCTCCCTCAGGTGGACGGGGGGGCGAAATGAGCAGTTCTTC. This codes for CASSSLRWTGGRNEQFF.

The V and J genes are TRBV7-9 and TRBJ1-6; D is unclear. CDR1 is SEHNR, CDR2 FQNEAQ, per germline (reference sequence). The CDR3 length is 14 residues. V lost 5 bases to trimming and J lost 3 bases, with 8 bases between them. CDR3 region: CASSPPNYNSPLHF. CDR3 bases: TGTGCCAGCAGCCCCCCAAACTATAATTCACCCCTCCACTTT.

The V and J genes are TRBV4-1 and TRBJ1-2; unclear D gene. The CDR3 runs to 13 residues. CDR1 and CDR2 from the germline V gene are MGHRA and YSYEKL. Deletions cut 3 bases from V and 6 bases from J, with 11 bases between. DNA of the CDR3: TGCGCCAGCAGCCATGACTCCAAGGATGGCTACACCTTC. This encodes CASSHDSKDGYTF.

The chain is built from TRBV4-3 and TRBJ2-2, with a weak D call TRBD2 (6 bases). From germline, CDR1 is LGHNA and CDR2 YSLEER. This CDR3 has 16 amino acids. The V end was cut by 0 bases, the J end by 8 bases, with 16 bases between. CDR3 residues: CASSQDQGRGLGELFF. As DNA, the CDR3 is TGCGCCAGCAGCCAAGATCAAGGGCGGGGTTTAGGGGAGCTGTTTTTT.

In this sample, this clone turned up once. The chain has TRBV15 and TRBJ2-1; D perhaps matches TRBD2 (7 bases). The CDR3 extends over 15 amino acids. The ends were cut back, 6 bases at V and 7 bases at J, with 19 bases in the middle. From germline, CDR1 is LNHNV and CDR2 YYDKDF (reference sequence). The CDR3 sequence is CATSGGDKNTNEQFF. Here the CDR3 DNA reads TGTGCCACCAGTGGGGGGGACAAAAATACGAATGAGCAGTTCTTC.

The gene calls are TRBV9 and TRBJ2-2; 11 positions match TRBD1. Germline CDR1 reads SGDLS; CDR2 reads YYNGEE. V trimming: 0 bases; J trimming: 6 bases; junction bases outside the gene matches: 7. The CDR3 covers 17 residues. The CDR3 reads CASSVALRDRGSGELFF. The DNA for the CDR3 is TGTGCCAGCAGCGTAGCTTTGCGGGACAGGGGGTCCGGGGAGCTGTTTTTT.

J is TRBJ2-3 and V is TRBV7-9; 11 bases match TRBD2. The CDR3 runs 15 residues. Germline-derived CDR1 and CDR2 are SEHNR and FQNEAQ (reference sequence). J lost 3 bases, V lost 1 base, and 0 bases had no gene match. The CDR3 bases are TGTGCCAGCAGCTTAGGGACTAGCGGGACAGATACGCAGTATTTT. Translating gives CASSLGTSGTDTQYF.

This clone was counted only a few times. The V and J genes are TRBV5-1 and TRBJ2-3, with a tentative D call TRBD1 (6 bases). Trimming removed 0 bases at V and 0 bases at J, with 8 bases between. The CDR3 has 15 residues. Germline assignment: CDR1 SGHRS and CDR2 YFSETQ. This CDR3 reads CASSLDRDSTDTQYF. The CDR3 DNA reads TGCGCCAGCAGCTTGGACAGGGATAGCACAGATACGCAGTATTTT.

The gene calls are TRBV19 and TRBJ2-3; 11 nucleotides agree with TRBD2. The trim removed 1 base at V and 5 bases at J, leaving 8 bases unmatched. The CDR3 runs to 17 residues. The germline V gene has CDR1 LNHDA and CDR2 SQIVND (reference sequence). Written as DNA, the CDR3 is TGTGCCAGTAGTATAGGTTTAGCGGGGGGGTTTCAAGATACGCAGTATTTT. Its translation: CASSIGLAGGFQDTQYF.

The chain has TRBV9 and TRBJ1-2; the match to TRBD1 covers 12 bases. The trim removed 4 bases at V and 6 bases at J, leaving 10 bases unmatched. There are 16 residues in the CDR3. In germline, CDR1 is SGDLS, CDR2 YYNGEE. The CDR3 coding sequence is TGTGCCAGCAGCCCTGGGACAGGGGGCCCTTTAGATGGCTACACCTTC. Its protein is CASSPGTGGPLDGYTF. Full variable domain (outside the CDR3, taken from reference TRBV9 and TRBJ1-2): DSGVTQTPKHLITATGQRVTLRCSPRSGDLSVYWYQQSLDQGLQFLIQYYNGEERAKGNILERFSAQQFPDLHSELNLSSLELGDSALYFCASSPGTGGPLDGYTFGSGTRLTVV.

This sequence joins TRBV5-1 and TRBJ1-1; the match to TRBD1 covers 8 bases. In germline, CDR1 is SGHRS, CDR2 YFSETQ. The V and J ends lost 4 bases and 1 base, in that order; junction bases with no gene match: 3. The CDR3 has 14 residues. CDR3 coding DNA: TGCGCCAGCAGCACAGGACAGGGGAACACTGAAGCTTTCTTT. Protein sequence: CASSTGQGNTEAFF.

The chain couples TRBV5-6 to TRBJ2-2, with 9 bases lining up with TRBD1. V shed 1 base, J shed 6 bases, and the junction held 7 bases outside the gene matches. This CDR3 contains 16 residues. The germline V gene encodes CDR1 SGHDT and CDR2 YYEEEE. CDR3 protein: CASSLNRGQRAGELFF. As DNA, the CDR3 is TGTGCCAGCAGCTTGAACAGGGGGCAGAGGGCCGGGGAGCTGTTTTTT.

This clone was found once. The genes are TRBV3-1 (or the pseudogene TRBV3-2) and TRBJ2-1; D is perhaps TRBD2 (5 bases). Germline lookup yields CDR1 LGHDT and CDR2 YNNKEL (reference sequence). V was clipped by 1 base and J by 10 bases, with 5 bases between them. The CDR3 is 11 amino acids. In nucleotides, the CDR3 is TGTGCCAGCAGCCAAGCGGGGGAGCAGTTCTTC. Protein: CASSQAGEQFF.

This chain uses TRBV7-2 with TRBJ2-4; 11 nucleotides match TRBD2. From germline, CDR1 is SGHTA and CDR2 FQGNSA. Trimming removed 1 base from V and 7 bases from J; junction bases left unmatched: 12. The CDR3 has 18 residues. Written as DNA, the CDR3 is TGTGCCAGCAGCTTAGTGGGGGGTAGCGGGAGGGCTGGTAACATTCAGTACTTC. As protein: CASSLVGGSGRAGNIQYF. The whole variable domain, filled in from reference TRBV7-2 and TRBJ2-4, reads GAGVSQSPSNKVTEKGKDVELRCDPISGHTALYWYRQSLGQGLEFLIYFQGNSAPDKSGLPSDRFSAERTGGSVSTLTIQRTQQEDSAVYLCASSLVGGSGRAGNIQYFGAGTRLSVL.

The V gene is TRBV5-4, the J gene TRBJ1-4, with TRBD1 matching 7 bases. This CDR3 is built from 16 residues. V was pared by 4 bases and J by 8 bases, with 14 bases of the junction left unmatched. The germline V gene has CDR1 SGHNT and CDR2 YYREEE (reference sequence). The CDR3 bases are TGTGCCAGCAGCCCAAGAGGGGGCGCAGAGGGGGAAAAACTGTTTTTT. Translated, it gives CASSPRGGAEGEKLFF.

The V call is TRBV28, the J call TRBJ1-2; D might be TRBD1 (6 bases). V was pared by 8 bases and J by 1 base, with 17 bases between. CDR1 MDHEN and CDR2 SYDVKM come from the germline V gene. The CDR3 runs to 15 residues. The CDR3 DNA reads TGTGCCAGCTCTTACCAGGGGAGCGGTAACTATGGCTACACCTTC. Amino acid sequence: CASSYQGSGNYGYTF.

The rearrangement joins TRBV6-5 to TRBJ2-7; the match to TRBD2 covers 9 bases. V was pared by 5 bases and J by 0 bases, with 5 bases of the junction left unmatched. The CDR3 length is 15 residues. In germline, CDR1 is MNHEY, CDR2 SVGAGI. The CDR3 sequence is CASSPSGLASYEQYF. CDR3 DNA: TGTGCCAGCAGTCCCTCGGGACTAGCCTCCTACGAGCAGTACTTC.

V gene TRBV5-1 combines with J gene TRBJ1-4, with a weak D call TRBD1 (6 bases). This CDR3 region has 15 residues. Germline CDR1 SGHRS, CDR2 YFSETQ. V lost 0 bases to trimming and J lost 3 bases, with 9 bases between them. This CDR3 reads CASSLVQGPNEKLFF. As DNA, the CDR3 is TGCGCCAGCAGCTTGGTACAGGGCCCTAATGAAAAACTGTTTTTT. Based on the CDR3 plus reference TRBV5-1 and TRBJ1-4, the full variable domain is KAGVTQTPRYLIKTRGQQVTLSCSPISGHRSVSWYQQTPGQGLQFLFEYFSETQRNKGNFPGRFSGRQFSNSRSEMNVSTLELGDSALYLCASSLVQGPNEKLFFGSGTQLSVL.

This chain joins TRBV2 and TRBJ1-2, with D uncertain. Per the germline V gene, CDR1 is SNHLY and CDR2 is FYNNEI. This CDR3 region has 13 residues. Trimming left V 1 base short and J 7 bases short, with 10 bases between. In nucleotides, the CDR3 is TGTGCCAGCAGTGAAGGGAGGTTTAGTGGCTACACCTTC. As protein: CASSEGRFSGYTF.

The J gene is TRBJ1-6, the V gene TRBV9; 8 bases are a match to TRBD1. With V trimmed by 0 bases and J by 9 bases, 5 bases remained unmatched. This CDR3 is 15 amino acids long. From germline, CDR1 is SGDLS and CDR2 YYNGEE. Here the CDR3 DNA reads TGTGCCAGCAGCGTAGAGGGACAGGATAGTTCACCCCTCCACTTT. As protein: CASSVEGQDSSPLHF.

The J gene is TRBJ2-7, the V gene TRBV7-6, with D possibly TRBD2 on 6 matching bases. With 3 bases removed from V and 4 bases from J, the gap between germline ends came to 10 bases. CDR3 length: 13 amino acids. Germline CDR1 is SGHVS and CDR2 is FNYEAQ. This CDR3 is CASSFAGTYEQYF. CDR3 DNA: TGTGCCAGCAGCTTTGCAGGGACTTACGAGCAGTACTTC.

V and J are TRBV7-9 and TRBJ2-7, with 10 bases aligning to TRBD2. The CDR3 has 14 amino acids. The V gene end was trimmed by 2 bases and the J gene end by 6 bases; junction bases not matched to a gene: 4. CDR1 and CDR2 (germline): SEHNR, FQNEAQ (reference sequence). DNA for the CDR3: TGTGCCAGCAGCTTATCCCGACTAGCGGGCGAGCAGTACTTC. It yields the protein CASSLSRLAGEQYF.

V is TRBV27 and J is TRBJ2-3; D gene unclear. V shed 10 bases and J shed 0 bases, with 14 bases lying between them. The CDR3 has 14 residues. CDR1 is MNHEY and CDR2 is SMNVEV in the germline V gene (reference sequence). The CDR3 DNA sequence: TGTGCCACCCGAGACTTTCTAAGCACAGATACGCAGTATTTT. This sequence encodes CATRDFLSTDTQYF.

The V and J genes are TRBV27 and TRBJ2-7, with a tentative D call TRBD1 (5 bases). Trimming pared 5 bases from V and 11 bases from J, leaving 31 bases between. The CDR3 contains 17 residues. Germline V gene lookup returns CDR1 MNHEY and CDR2 SMNVEV (reference sequence). The DNA for the CDR3 is TGTGCCAGCAGTCCCCGATTTGACAGAACACCGAATCCTCGAGAGTACTTC. The encoded protein is CASSPRFDRTPNPREYF.

This clone was counted many times. Other DNA sequences from this sample encode an identical CDR3 as well. This sequence joins TRBV19 and TRBJ2-5, with D possibly being TRBD1 (6 bases). The V gene's germline CDR1 is LNHDA and CDR2 SQIVND (reference sequence). The CDR3 loop spans 14 amino acids. Trimming cost V 1 base and J 5 bases, with 11 bases left between them. The CDR3 DNA reads as TGTGCCAGTAGTATAGTCGCAGGGGTCGAGACCCAGTACTTC. Translated: CASSIVAGVETQYF.

The chain is built from TRBV5-1 and TRBJ2-7, with 14 positions matching TRBD2. The ends lost 4 bases at V and 0 bases at J; junction bases unmatched: 6. The CDR3 consists of 17 residues. Germline values: CDR1 SGHRS, CDR2 YFSETQ. CDR3 region: CASSPGLAGAVSYEQYF. The CDR3 nucleotides are TGCGCCAGCAGCCCGGGACTAGCGGGGGCCGTCTCCTACGAGCAGTACTTC.

The genes are TRBV5-6 and TRBJ2-5, with D perhaps TRBD1 (6 bases). The length of the CDR3 is 18 residues. The germline V gene has CDR1 SGHDT and CDR2 YYEEEE. V lost 3 bases and J 5 bases, leaving 26 bases between the germline ends. The CDR3 spells CASSSAVAPQGRLETQYF. The CDR3 region has the DNA TGTGCCAGCAGCTCTGCGGTCGCGCCACAGGGAAGATTGGAGACCCAGTACTTC.

The genes are TRBV27 and TRBJ1-4, with 9 nucleotides matching TRBD1. Germline V gene data show CDR1 as MNHEY and CDR2 as SMNVEV (reference sequence). After removal of 6 bases from V and 8 bases from J, the junction contained 7 bases not matched to a gene. This CDR3 has 14 residues. The CDR3 protein is CASSLQGAREKLFF. The CDR3 DNA reads as TGTGCCAGCAGCCTACAGGGGGCCCGGGAAAAACTGTTTTTT.

On this clone itself: The same CDR3 is also encoded by other DNA sequences in this sample. The rearrangement links TRBV7-9 to TRBJ1-2; D is possibly TRBD1 (5 bases). Deletions cut 0 bases from V and 4 bases from J, with 6 bases between. This CDR3 has 13 residues. CDR1 and CDR2 (germline): SEHNR, FQNEAQ (reference sequence). CDR3 loop: CASSLAGGYGYTF. CDR3 nucleotide sequence: TGTGCCAGCAGCTTAGCCGGGGGCTATGGCTACACCTTC.

This chain links TRBV27 with TRBJ2-7, with D unclear. Trimming removed 5 bases from V and 5 bases from J, with 16 bases in between. CDR3 size: 14 residues. Germline-derived CDR1 and CDR2 are MNHEY and SMNVEV (reference sequence). The CDR3 DNA is TGTGCCAGCAGTCCTCGACAAGTCCCCGACGAGCAGTACTTC. Translating it yields CASSPRQVPDEQYF.

This clone appeared a single time. This chain links TRBV3-1 (or the pseudogene TRBV3-2) with TRBJ2-1; no definite D call. Germline values: CDR1 LGHDT, CDR2 YNNKEL (reference sequence). Trimming pared 1 base from V and 7 bases from J, leaving 11 bases between. The CDR3 has 14 amino acids. CDR3 sequence (DNA): TGTGCCAGCAGCCAAGGGAGTGTAAATAATGAGCAGTTCTTC. Translating gives CASSQGSVNNEQFF.